One sample yielded the 27 T cell receptor beta chains listed below, sequenced in a study of cytomegalovirus exposure and HLA in healthy donors. The PCR had 60 Vbeta and 13 Jbeta primers. Generated by immunoSEQ multiplex PCR, the TCRdb table keeps only in-frame clones and is missing some. The sample holds some 140,000 clones. Sequences were obtained from PBMCs. These receptors all come from a woman in her thirties or forties in good health and CMV-seronegative.

The J gene is TRBJ1-3, the V gene TRBV11-3, with D unclear. Trimming took off 0 bases at V and 0 bases at J, with 6 bases between the two ends. Germline loops: CDR1 SGHNT, CDR2 YENEEA. This CDR3 has 15 amino acids. The CDR3 coding sequence is TGTGCCAGCAGCTTAGATTCAGTCTCTGGAAACACCATATATTTT. Its translation is CASSLDSVSGNTIYF.

This chain uses TRBV6-6 with TRBJ1-1, with D unclear. This CDR3 spans 11 amino acids. The germline V and J ends were trimmed by 6 bases and 1 base, with 3 bases remaining between them. CDR1 and CDR2 from the germline V gene are MNHNY and SVGAGI (reference sequence). CDR3 sequence reads: CASSSNTEAFF. CDR3 nucleotides: TGTGCCAGCAGCTCGAACACTGAAGCTTTCTTT.

The V and J genes are TRBV7-2 and TRBJ2-1; TRBD2 matches at 10 bases. This CDR3 is 16 amino acids long. J lost 7 bases, V lost 5 bases, and 11 bases had no gene match. The germline CDR1 and CDR2 sequences are SGHTA and FQGNSA. In nucleotides, the CDR3 is TGTGCCAGCAGCCCTTCGGAGCGGGGGGGCAGAAATGAGCAGTTCTTC. It codes for CASSPSERGGRNEQFF. The full variable domain, with the rest looked up from reference TRBV7-2 and TRBJ2-1, is GAGVSQSPSNKVTEKGKDVELRCDPISGHTALYWYRQSLGQGLEFLIYFQGNSAPDKSGLPSDRFSAERTGGSVSTLTIQRTQQEDSAVYLCASSPSERGGRNEQFFGPGTRLTVL.

The chain joins TRBV19 to TRBJ1-1; D remains unclear. Between the trimmed V and J ends, which lost 7 bases and 4 bases, there was a span of 22 bases. Germline V lookup: CDR1 LNHDA, CDR2 SQIVND (reference sequence). CDR3 length: 16 amino acids. CDR3 coding DNA: TGTGCCAGTATACCGCAAAGTTCTGGAAGAGGCACTGAAGCTTTCTTT. Its protein product is CASIPQSSGRGTEAFF.

The chain combines TRBV19 with TRBJ1-6; 7 bases map to TRBD1. V was clipped by 4 bases and J by 7 bases; unmatched bases: 16. This CDR3 contains 18 residues. Germline V gene data show CDR1 as LNHDA and CDR2 as SQIVND (reference sequence). CDR3 nucleotides: TGTGCCAGTAGTACATATTCCGGGACAGCCTTACAAAATTCACCCCTCCACTTT. Its translation: CASSTYSGTALQNSPLHF.

The chain combines TRBV4-1 with TRBJ2-1; 15 bases are a match to TRBD2. CDR3 length: 20 residues. Germline CDR1 is MGHRA and CDR2 is YSYEKL. J gave up 0 bases and V 0 bases, and 6 bases lay outside the gene matches. In DNA form, the CDR3 reads TGCGCCAGCAGCCAAGACTTCCGGACTAGCGGGGGGGCCTCCTACAATGAGCAGTTCTTC. Translating gives CASSQDFRTSGGASYNEQFF.

This chain connects TRBV11-2 to TRBJ1-1; unclear D gene. This CDR3 spans 11 amino acids. Trimming cost V 5 bases and J 3 bases, with 4 bases left between them. Germline CDR1 and CDR2: SGHAT and FQNNGV. The CDR3 loop is CASSLYTEAFF. The CDR3, as DNA: TGTGCCAGCAGCCTCTACACTGAAGCTTTCTTT.

This chain connects TRBV28 to TRBJ1-1; D uncertain. The CDR3 has 13 amino acids. Germline values: CDR1 MDHEN, CDR2 SYDVKM. V was shortened by 3 bases and J by 4 bases, with 9 bases between the two germline ends. In DNA form, the CDR3 reads TGTGCCAGCAGTTTTGCGGGAAGCACTGAAGCTTTCTTT. It yields the protein CASSFAGSTEAFF.

This sequence joins TRBV7-2 and TRBJ1-1; 8 bases are a match to TRBD1. The CDR3 is made up of 15 amino acids. J lost 11 bases, V lost 2 bases, and 13 bases had no gene match. Germline CDR1 is SGHTA and CDR2 is FQGNSA. The CDR3 bases are TGTGCCAGCAGCTTAATCTCAGGGGGCGAATTTACGGCTTTCTTT. Translating gives CASSLISGGEFTAFF.

The chain carries TRBV29-1 and TRBJ2-3; D remains ambiguous. The V and J ends lost 4 bases and 0 bases respectively, with 8 bases between them. The CDR3 has 13 residues. Per germline, CDR1 SQVTM and CDR2 ANQGSEA. CDR3 nucleotide sequence: TGCAGCGTTGGAATCGGTAGCACAGATACGCAGTATTTT. Translated: CSVGIGSTDTQYF.

The gene calls are TRBV6-6 and TRBJ2-3; 7 bases map to TRBD2. The CDR3 consists of 15 residues. Trimming removed 1 base from V and 3 bases from J; junction bases left unmatched: 4. CDR1 is MNHNY and CDR2 is SVGAGI in the germline V gene (reference sequence). The CDR3 sequence: CASSYLGGRTDTQYF. CDR3 bases: TGTGCCAGCAGTTACTTAGGCGGGAGAACAGATACGCAGTATTTT.

The J gene is TRBJ1-1, the V gene TRBV27; 8 bases map to TRBD1. The germline V gene has CDR1 MNHEY and CDR2 SMNVEV (reference sequence). The ends lost 2 bases at V and 7 bases at J; junction bases unmatched: 12. The CDR3 totals 16 residues. The CDR3 coding sequence is TGTGCCAGCAGTTTAACGGGTAGAGACAGGGGTAGTGAAGCTTTCTTT. It encodes CASSLTGRDRGSEAFF.

V and J are TRBV5-1 and TRBJ1-2, with D hard to call. This CDR3 has 12 amino acids. The germline V and J ends were trimmed by 5 bases and 6 bases, with 11 bases remaining between them. Per germline, CDR1 SGHRS and CDR2 YFSETQ. The CDR3 nucleotides are TGCGCCAGCAGTGAGTACAGAGATGGCTACACCTTC. This gives the protein CASSEYRDGYTF.

The V and J genes are TRBV20-1 and TRBJ2-1; a weak D match, TRBD1 (5 bases). CDR1 and CDR2 (germline): DFQATT, SNEGSKA (reference sequence). The CDR3 spans 10 residues. Trimming took 8 bases from V and 9 from J, leaving 11 bases between them. CDR3 sequence reads: CSTGGAEQFF. DNA for the CDR3: TGCAGTACGGGTGGGGCTGAGCAGTTCTTC.

The rearrangement joins TRBV6-1 to TRBJ2-7, with D possibly matching TRBD2 (7 bases). Germline CDR1 MNHNS, CDR2 SASEGT. The CDR3 has 13 residues. Trimming stripped 7 bases from V and 5 bases from J, with 15 bases between. CDR3 protein: CASMEGGLHEQYV. CDR3 sequence (DNA): TGTGCCAGCATGGAGGGGGGGCTCCACGAGCAGTACGTC.

The J gene is TRBJ1-6, the V gene TRBV6-1; D may be TRBD1 (6 bases). The CDR3 covers 15 residues. Trimming cost V 4 bases and J 6 bases, with 13 bases left between them. Looked up from germline, CDR1 is MNHNS and CDR2 is SASEGT. CDR3 sequence: CASSALQGSNSPLHF. The CDR3 DNA sequence: TGTGCCAGCAGTGCCCTACAGGGTAGTAATTCACCCCTCCACTTT.

This sequence joins TRBV9 and TRBJ2-3, with 9 bases matching TRBD2. CDR3 length equals 15 residues. V was pared by 0 bases and J by 3 bases, with 2 bases of the junction left unmatched. Germline V lookup: CDR1 SGDLS, CDR2 YYNGEE. The DNA of the CDR3 is TGTGCCAGCAGCGTAGAGACTAGCGGTACAGATACGCAGTATTTT. As protein: CASSVETSGTDTQYF.

The rearrangement uses TRBV29-1 and TRBJ2-7, with D hard to call. Germline CDR1 and CDR2: SQVTM and ANQGSEA. The ends were cut back, 7 bases at V and 2 bases at J, with 18 bases in the middle. The CDR3 has 14 amino acids. CDR3 in DNA: TGCAGCGCAATTCCGACATCCTCAGCCTACGAGCAGTACTTC. This gives the protein CSAIPTSSAYEQYF.

This chain uses TRBV19 with TRBJ1-1; no definite D call. The CDR3 extends over 13 amino acids. CDR1 is LNHDA and CDR2 is SQIVND in the germline V gene (reference sequence). V was shortened by 1 base and J by 5 bases, with 8 bases between the two germline ends. CDR3 residues: CASSIGGSTEAFF. The DNA for the CDR3 is TGTGCCAGTAGTATAGGAGGGAGTACTGAAGCTTTCTTT.

The V and J genes are TRBV15 and TRBJ2-2; TRBD1 aligns across 7 bases. J was trimmed by 1 base and V by 0 bases; bases with no gene match: 5. Germline V gives CDR1 LNHNV, CDR2 YYDKDF (reference sequence). This CDR3 region has 17 residues. The CDR3 region is CATSRDLGQVNTGELFF. CDR3 DNA: TGTGCCACCAGCAGAGATCTAGGACAGGTGAACACCGGGGAGCTGTTTTTT.

The rearrangement uses TRBV25-1 and TRBJ2-7, with 8 bases aligning to TRBD2. The V gene end was trimmed by 6 bases and the J gene end by 4 bases; junction bases not matched to a gene: 11. The CDR3 has 15 residues. Germline assignment: CDR1 MGHDK and CDR2 SYGVNS. CDR3 residues: CASRDYQSGGYEQYF. The CDR3 coding sequence is TGTGCCAGCAGGGATTACCAAAGCGGGGGTTACGAGCAGTACTTC.

V and J are TRBV11-2 and TRBJ1-6, with D tentatively TRBD1 (6 bases). The CDR3 extends over 16 amino acids. Trimming pared 1 base from V and 9 bases from J, leaving 16 bases between. Germline CDR1 and CDR2: SGHAT and FQNNGV. CDR3 protein: CASSLVPQGWPSPLHF. The CDR3 DNA reads TGTGCCAGCAGCTTAGTCCCACAGGGTTGGCCTTCACCCCTCCACTTT.

CDR3 nucleotide sequence: TGTGCCAGCAGCGTAGACCCCCAGAATATTTATAATTCACCCCTCCACTTT. The encoded protein is CASSVDPQNIYNSPLHF. V is TRBV9 and J is TRBJ1-6; D call uncertain. Trimming pared 0 bases from V and 4 bases from J, leaving 14 bases between. The CDR3 length is 17 residues. CDR1 and CDR2 from the germline V gene are SGDLS and YYNGEE.

This chain uses TRBV9 with TRBJ2-2, with 8 bases fitting TRBD1. J was trimmed by 6 bases and V by 2 bases; bases with no gene match: 9. This CDR3 is 16 amino acids long. Germline assignment: CDR1 SGDLS and CDR2 YYNGEE. CDR3 region: CASSVGGQGRPGELFF. The CDR3 bases are TGTGCCAGCAGCGTGGGCGGACAGGGAAGGCCCGGGGAGCTGTTTTTT.

V and J are TRBV7-2 and TRBJ1-1, with D maybe TRBD1 (6 bases). The germline V gene has CDR1 SGHTA and CDR2 FQGNSA. V dropped 2 bases and J dropped 8 bases, with 21 bases sitting between them. The CDR3 contains 16 residues. The CDR3 reads CASSLRAGTSLFEAFF. CDR3 bases: TGTGCCAGCAGCTTACGGGCCGGGACAAGCCTGTTCGAAGCTTTCTTT.

Comment on this clone: The same CDR3 also results from other DNA sequences found in this sample. V is TRBV7-9 and J is TRBJ1-1; a weak D match, TRBD1 (6 bases). Trimming left V 8 bases short and J 10 bases short, with 20 bases between. This CDR3 is built from 13 residues. CDR1 and CDR2 from the germline V gene are SEHNR and FQNEAQ (reference sequence). The CDR3 spells CASGPGQSHLAFF. The CDR3 DNA reads TGTGCCAGCGGACCTGGACAGTCCCATTTAGCTTTCTTT.

V gene TRBV6-5 combines with J gene TRBJ2-7, with 8 nucleotides matching TRBD1. CDR3 length equals 15 residues. Unmatched junction bases numbered 3, after V lost 0 bases and J lost 2 bases. Germline values: CDR1 MNHEY, CDR2 SVGAGI. In DNA form, the CDR3 reads TGTGCCAGCAGTTACTCGAGGACAGGGACCTACGAGCAGTACTTC. The encoded protein is CASSYSRTGTYEQYF.